The rows below give T cell receptor beta chains drawn from one sample of a study of metastatic and nonmetastatic thyroid tumors. TCRdb redid the clone calls on the PCR reads using MiXCR. The table has approximately 35,000 clones, approximately 16% seen once. The sequenced sample was blood. These receptors were obtained from a male donor with papillary thyroid cancer or a benign thyroid nodule (not recorded which). Some clones in this sample may be carry-over from other donors' samples. The CDR3 runs from the conserved cysteine through the conserved F or W. For some rows the clone size is stated as once, few or many, or as a class when expanded; others skip it.

cdr3_aa: CASSLRLAINEQFF
clone_size: many
j_call: TRBJ2-1
v_call: TRBV9

cdr3_aa: CASSQTGGNQPQHF
clone_size: many
j_call: TRBJ1-5
v_call: TRBV19

cdr3_aa: CASRKTGVVQETQYF
clone_size: few
j_call: TRBJ2-5
v_call: TRBV19

cdr3_aa: CASSGAGGVSETQYF
clone_size: many
j_call: TRBJ2-3
v_call: TRBV7-3

cdr3_aa: CASSMLGALDGYTF
clone_size: many
j_call: TRBJ1-2
v_call: TRBV19

cdr3_aa: CASSVSSGSNEQYF
clone_size: many
j_call: TRBJ2-7
v_call: TRBV9

cdr3_aa: CASSVRTSGSGETQYF
clone_size: many
j_call: TRBJ2-5
v_call: TRBV10-2

cdr3_aa: CASSVGTGYVAGELFF
clone_size: medium-sized
j_call: TRBJ2-2
v_call: TRBV6-1

cdr3_aa: CASCRGFQGGSPLHF
clone_size: few
j_call: TRBJ1-6
v_call: TRBV28

cdr3_aa: CASRRGESGANVLTF
clone_size: many
j_call: TRBJ2-6
v_call: TRBV2

cdr3_aa: CASSERAMNTGELFF
clone_size: many
j_call: TRBJ2-2
v_call: TRBV18

cdr3_aa: CASSQEVGLPSSYEQYF
clone_size: many
j_call: TRBJ2-7
v_call: TRBV4-2

cdr3_aa: CSASVISYNEQFF
clone_size: .
j_call: TRBJ2-1
v_call: TRBV20-1

cdr3_aa: CASSQEEAGRLNEQFF
clone_size: many
j_call: TRBJ2-1
v_call: TRBV4-1

cdr3_aa: CASRAIDPPMQFF
clone_size: many
j_call: TRBJ2-1
v_call: TRBV12-3/TRBV12-4

cdr3_aa: CASNRRLAGGPFAQYF
clone_size: many
j_call: TRBJ2-3
v_call: TRBV6-1

cdr3_aa: CASSLASIRGYGYTF
clone_size: many
j_call: TRBJ1-2
v_call: TRBV5-1

cdr3_aa: CASSAREAKNIQYF
clone_size: many
j_call: TRBJ2-4
v_call: TRBV7-9

cdr3_aa: CASSRDSNQPQHF
clone_size: many
j_call: TRBJ1-5
v_call: TRBV11-2

cdr3_aa: CASSPGLAGSTYEQYF
clone_size: few
j_call: TRBJ2-7
v_call: TRBV6-1

cdr3_aa: CSSRDRGDAPSYNEQFF
clone_size: .
j_call: TRBJ2-1
v_call: TRBV20-1

cdr3_aa: CATSDYSSTGDLFF
clone_size: .
j_call: TRBJ2-2
v_call: TRBV24-1

cdr3_aa: CSARGAPGLGNTIYF
clone_size: many
j_call: TRBJ1-3
v_call: TRBV20-1

cdr3_aa: CASSLDLFNEQFF
clone_size: many
j_call: TRBJ2-1
v_call: TRBV7-9

cdr3_aa: CAWASGQGAGNTGELFF
clone_size: many
j_call: TRBJ2-2
v_call: TRBV30

cdr3_aa: CASSQGPFNEQFF
clone_size: many
j_call: TRBJ2-1
v_call: TRBV3-1

cdr3_aa: CASSLTRPGELFF
clone_size: .
j_call: TRBJ2-2
v_call: TRBV5-1

cdr3_aa: CASSQVWASEQFF
clone_size: many
j_call: TRBJ2-1
v_call: TRBV14

cdr3_aa: CASILSWQGSNYCYTF
clone_size: few
j_call: TRBJ1-2
v_call: TRBV27

cdr3_aa: CASQPRGQYF
clone_size: many
j_call: TRBJ2-7
v_call: TRBV7-2

cdr3_aa: CSAPRPGGRRNEQFF
clone_size: many
j_call: TRBJ2-1
v_call: TRBV20-1

cdr3_aa: CASSAAGGASYNSPLHF
clone_size: many
j_call: TRBJ1-6
v_call: TRBV11-1

cdr3_aa: CASSEGQGKEGNQPQHF
clone_size: .
j_call: TRBJ1-5
v_call: TRBV11-2

cdr3_aa: CASSLAGGQGHGELFF
clone_size: many
j_call: TRBJ2-2
v_call: TRBV7-9

cdr3_aa: CASSFLAGWVDTQYF
clone_size: .
j_call: TRBJ2-3
v_call: TRBV28

cdr3_aa: CASSLWQGIGQPQHF
clone_size: many
j_call: TRBJ1-5
v_call: TRBV28

cdr3_aa: CASSLYVLTGAYEQYF
clone_size: .
j_call: TRBJ2-7
v_call: TRBV11-2

cdr3_aa: CAWTLQAGGYTF
clone_size: many
j_call: TRBJ1-2
v_call: TRBV30

cdr3_aa: CSARDGRRVSYNEQFF
clone_size: many
j_call: TRBJ2-1
v_call: TRBV20-1

cdr3_aa: CASSYGLAGSYEQYF
clone_size: many
j_call: TRBJ2-7
v_call: TRBV5-8

cdr3_aa: CSARAPATSQYF
clone_size: many
j_call: TRBJ2-7
v_call: TRBV20-1